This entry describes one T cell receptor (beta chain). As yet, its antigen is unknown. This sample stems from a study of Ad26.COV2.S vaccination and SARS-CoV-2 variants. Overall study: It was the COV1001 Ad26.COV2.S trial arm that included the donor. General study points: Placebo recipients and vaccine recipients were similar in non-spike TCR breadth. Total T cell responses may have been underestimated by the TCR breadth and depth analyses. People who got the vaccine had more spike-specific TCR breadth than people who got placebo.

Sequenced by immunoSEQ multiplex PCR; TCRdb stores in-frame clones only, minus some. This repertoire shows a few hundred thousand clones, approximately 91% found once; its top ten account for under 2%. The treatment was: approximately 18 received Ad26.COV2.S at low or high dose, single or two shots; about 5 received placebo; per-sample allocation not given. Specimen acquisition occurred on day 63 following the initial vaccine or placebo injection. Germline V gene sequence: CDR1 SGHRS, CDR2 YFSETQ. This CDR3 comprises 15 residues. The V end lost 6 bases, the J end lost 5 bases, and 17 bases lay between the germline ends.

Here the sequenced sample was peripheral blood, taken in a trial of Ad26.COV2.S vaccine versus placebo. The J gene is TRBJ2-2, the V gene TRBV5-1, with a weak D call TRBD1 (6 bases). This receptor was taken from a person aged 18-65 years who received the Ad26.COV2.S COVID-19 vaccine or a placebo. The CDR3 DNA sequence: TGCGCCAGCACCCCACAGGGTCGGGATACCGGGGAGCTGTTTTTT. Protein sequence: CASTPQGRDTGELFF.